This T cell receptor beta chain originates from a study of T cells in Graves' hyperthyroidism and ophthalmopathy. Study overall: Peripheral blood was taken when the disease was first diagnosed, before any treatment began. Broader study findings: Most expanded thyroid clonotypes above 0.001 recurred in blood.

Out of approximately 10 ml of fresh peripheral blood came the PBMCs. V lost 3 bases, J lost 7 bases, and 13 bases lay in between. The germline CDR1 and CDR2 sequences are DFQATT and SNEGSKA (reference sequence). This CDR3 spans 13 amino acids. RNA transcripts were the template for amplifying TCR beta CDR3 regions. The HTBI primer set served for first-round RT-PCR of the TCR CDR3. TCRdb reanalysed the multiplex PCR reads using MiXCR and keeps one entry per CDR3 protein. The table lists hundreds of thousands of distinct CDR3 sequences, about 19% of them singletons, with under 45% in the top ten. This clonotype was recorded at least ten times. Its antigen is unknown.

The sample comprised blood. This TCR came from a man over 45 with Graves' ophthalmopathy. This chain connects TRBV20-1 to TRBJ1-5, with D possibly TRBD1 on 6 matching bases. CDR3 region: CSASVGGLQPQHF. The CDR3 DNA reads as TGCAGTGCTAGTGTAGGGGGATTGCAGCCCCAGCATTTT.